This T cell receptor (beta chain) is drawn from a study of blood T cell repertoires in COVID-19. Measured with immunoSEQ multiplex PCR; TCRdb has only the in-frame clones, and not every one. The data hold approximately 270,000 clones, with 75% to 90% observed a single time. The CDR3 consists of 15 residues. CDR1 and CDR2 from the germline V gene are MDHEN and SYDVKM. V gave up 5 bases and J gave up 10 bases; unmatched junction bases: 8. The V call is TRBV28, the J call TRBJ1-6, with TRBD1 matching 10 bases. The source of this sequence is a woman in her twenties or thirties who had recovered from COVID-19. The specimen sequenced was PBMCs or T cells enriched from blood (not recorded which). The CDR3 nucleotides are TGTGCCAGCAGTAGGGACAGGGGAACGGGCTCACCCCTCCACTTT. It encodes CASSRDRGTGSPLHF.